Detailed here is one TCR beta chain. These data originate in a study of blood T cell repertoires in COVID-19. Across the whole study: Acute and convalescent COVID-19 samples came from the United States, Italy and Spain. PBMCs, B-cell-depleted T cells, or T cells were the source of the cDNA or gDNA that made up the material.

As originally analysed: Counts of nucleated cells, estimated from reference gene primer amplification, were obtained. Profiling relied on immunoSEQ multiplex PCR, and the TCRdb table lists in-frame clones only, not all of them. The DNA gave D and trimming, while V, J and clone size come from that table. The sample has 100,000 to 150,000 clones; 75% to 90% are singletons. Patients from Seattle were sampled longitudinally, starting during active infection. CDR3 size: 17 residues. Germline V gene lookup returns CDR1 SGHRS and CDR2 YFSETQ. The trim removed 0 bases at V and 7 bases at J, leaving 13 bases unmatched.

Sequenced: peripheral blood. The clonotype was recovered from a man aged 60 to 75 with COVID-19, enrolled during active disease. The V and J genes are TRBV5-1 and TRBJ2-7, with TRBD2 matching 10 bases. CDR3 sequence (DNA): TGCGCCAGCAGCTTGGCTGTACCTAGCGGGGGTTCGGGGGAGCAGTACTTC. This codes for CASSLAVPSGGSGEQYF.